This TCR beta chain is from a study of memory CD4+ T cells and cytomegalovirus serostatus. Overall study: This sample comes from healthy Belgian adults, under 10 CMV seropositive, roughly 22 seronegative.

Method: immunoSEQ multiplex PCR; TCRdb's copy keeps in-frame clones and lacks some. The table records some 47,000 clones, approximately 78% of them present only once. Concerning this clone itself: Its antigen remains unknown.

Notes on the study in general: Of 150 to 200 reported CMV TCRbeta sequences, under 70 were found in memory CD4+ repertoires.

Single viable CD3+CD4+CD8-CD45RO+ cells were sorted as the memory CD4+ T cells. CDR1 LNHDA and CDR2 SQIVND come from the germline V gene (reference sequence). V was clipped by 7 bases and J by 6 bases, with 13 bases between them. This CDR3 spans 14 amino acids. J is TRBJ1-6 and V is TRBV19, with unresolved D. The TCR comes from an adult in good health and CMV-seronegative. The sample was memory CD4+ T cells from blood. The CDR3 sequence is CASKVGQTNSPLHF. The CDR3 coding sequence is TGTGCCAGTAAAGTAGGGCAGACTAATTCACCCCTCCACTTT.